The entry below gives a single T cell receptor (beta chain) sequence along with its context. Its specificity is not known. As the sequencing template, cDNA was produced by extracting RNA and reverse transcribing it. This table comes from immunoSEQ multiplex PCR, and its TCRdb copy is limited to in-frame clones, with some not included. The repertoire includes about 160,000 clones, more than 40% of them detected once, and around 6.8% sits in the top ten. The data are from a study of CD8+ T cells in alopecia areata. Findings of the study overall: Normal-skin resident alphabeta T cells also appear among scalp sample sequences. Across lesional scalp, and particularly alopecia totalis/universalis, clonality surpassed that of normal scalp.

The CDR3 runs to 14 residues. V shed 6 bases and J 3 bases; nucleotides not matched to a gene: 11. Germline CDR1 SQVTM, CDR2 ANQGSEA. Individuals with alopecia areata gave both lesional scalp punch biopsies and peripheral blood for collection. PBMCs served as the source from which CD4+ and CD8+ T cells were sorted. The material sequenced was CD4+ T cells sorted from blood. The receptor was isolated from a human donor with alopecia areata. The rearrangement joins TRBV29-1 to TRBJ2-7, with TRBD1 matching 7 bases. The CDR3, as DNA: TGCAGCGTGCAACTAGGGACAGCTCACTACGAGCAGTACTTC. This gives the protein CSVQLGTAHYEQYF.